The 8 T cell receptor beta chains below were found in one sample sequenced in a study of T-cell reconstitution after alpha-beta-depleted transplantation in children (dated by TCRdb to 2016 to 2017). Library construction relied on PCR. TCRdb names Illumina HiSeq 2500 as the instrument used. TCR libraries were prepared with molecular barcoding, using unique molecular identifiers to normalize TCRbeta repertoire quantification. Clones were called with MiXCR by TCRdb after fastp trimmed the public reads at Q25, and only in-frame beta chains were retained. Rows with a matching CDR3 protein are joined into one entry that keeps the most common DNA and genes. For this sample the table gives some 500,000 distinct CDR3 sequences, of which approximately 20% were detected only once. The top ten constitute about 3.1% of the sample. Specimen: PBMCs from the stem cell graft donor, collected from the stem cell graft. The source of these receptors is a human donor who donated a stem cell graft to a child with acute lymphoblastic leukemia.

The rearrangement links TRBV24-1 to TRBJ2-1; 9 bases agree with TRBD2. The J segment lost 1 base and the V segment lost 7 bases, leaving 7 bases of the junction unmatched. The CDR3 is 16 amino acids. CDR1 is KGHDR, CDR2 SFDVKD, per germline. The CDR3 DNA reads TGTGCCACCAGCCTTAGCGGGAGTGAGTCCTACAATGAGCAGTTCTTC. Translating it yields CATSLSGSESYNEQFF.

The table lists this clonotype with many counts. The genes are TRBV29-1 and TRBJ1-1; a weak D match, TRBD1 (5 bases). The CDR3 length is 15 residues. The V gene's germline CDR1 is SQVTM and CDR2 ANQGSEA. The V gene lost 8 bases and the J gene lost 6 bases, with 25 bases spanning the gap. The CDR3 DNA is TGCAGCTCAAAGGTCCAGCTTGGGACCCACGCTGAAGCTTTCTTT. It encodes CSSKVQLGTHAEAFF.

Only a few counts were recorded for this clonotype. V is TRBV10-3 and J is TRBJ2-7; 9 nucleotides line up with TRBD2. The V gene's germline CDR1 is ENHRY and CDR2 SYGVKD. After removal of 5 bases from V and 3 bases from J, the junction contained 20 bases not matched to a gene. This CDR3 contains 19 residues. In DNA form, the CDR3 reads TGTGCCATCAGTCCCCAACAGTCGGCTAGCGGGAAATCCCACTACGAGCAGTACTTC. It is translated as CAISPQQSASGKSHYEQYF.

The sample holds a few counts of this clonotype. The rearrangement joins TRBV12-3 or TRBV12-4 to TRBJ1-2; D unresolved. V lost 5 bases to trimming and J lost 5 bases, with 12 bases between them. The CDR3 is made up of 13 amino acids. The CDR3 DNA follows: TGTGCCAGCAGTCGAAACTCTCCATATGGCTACACCTTC. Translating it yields CASSRNSPYGYTF.

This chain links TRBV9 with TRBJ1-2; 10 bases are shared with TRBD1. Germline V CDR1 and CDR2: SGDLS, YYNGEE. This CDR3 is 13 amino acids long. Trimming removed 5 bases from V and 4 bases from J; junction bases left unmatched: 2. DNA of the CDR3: TGTGCCAGCAGGGGGACAGGGGCCTATGGCTACACCTTC. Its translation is CASRGTGAYGYTF.

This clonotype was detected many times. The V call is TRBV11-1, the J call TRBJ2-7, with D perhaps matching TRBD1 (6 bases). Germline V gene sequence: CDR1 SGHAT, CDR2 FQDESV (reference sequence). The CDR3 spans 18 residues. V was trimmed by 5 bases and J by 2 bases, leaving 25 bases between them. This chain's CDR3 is CASSPVQGIRPKTYEQYF. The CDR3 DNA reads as TGTGCCAGCAGCCCCGTCCAGGGGATTCGACCAAAGACCTACGAGCAGTACTTC.

This CDR3 is CASSYRTVYEQYF. The CDR3 nucleotides read TGTGCCAGCAGTTACCGGACAGTTTACGAGCAGTACTTC. The gene calls are TRBV6-2 or TRBV6-3 and TRBJ2-7; weak D call: TRBD1 (6 bases). The CDR3 has 13 amino acids. V lost 2 bases, J lost 4 bases, and 9 bases lay in between. Germline loops: CDR1 MNHEY, CDR2 SVGEGT.

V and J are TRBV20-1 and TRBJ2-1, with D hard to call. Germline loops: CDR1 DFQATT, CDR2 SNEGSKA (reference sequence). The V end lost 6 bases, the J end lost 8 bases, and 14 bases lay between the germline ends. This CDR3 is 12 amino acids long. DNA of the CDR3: TGCAGTGCCCCGACCGAAAGGGATGAGCAGTTCTTC. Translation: CSAPTERDEQFF.